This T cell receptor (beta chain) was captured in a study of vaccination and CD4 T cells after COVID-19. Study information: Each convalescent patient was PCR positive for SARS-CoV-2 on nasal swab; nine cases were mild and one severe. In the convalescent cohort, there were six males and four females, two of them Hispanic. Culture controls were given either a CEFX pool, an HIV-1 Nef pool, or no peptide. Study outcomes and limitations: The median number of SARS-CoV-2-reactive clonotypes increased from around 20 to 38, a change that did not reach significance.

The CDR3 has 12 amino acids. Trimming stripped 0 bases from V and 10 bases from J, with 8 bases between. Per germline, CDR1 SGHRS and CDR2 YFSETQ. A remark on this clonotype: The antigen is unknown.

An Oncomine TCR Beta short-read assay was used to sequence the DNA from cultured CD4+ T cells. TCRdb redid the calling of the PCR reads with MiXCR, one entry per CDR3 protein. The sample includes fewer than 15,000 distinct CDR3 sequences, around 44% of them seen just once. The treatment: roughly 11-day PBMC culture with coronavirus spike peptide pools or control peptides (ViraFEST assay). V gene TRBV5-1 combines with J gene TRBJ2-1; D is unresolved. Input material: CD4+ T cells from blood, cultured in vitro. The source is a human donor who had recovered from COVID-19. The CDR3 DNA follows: TGCGCCAGCAGCTTGGAAACCCTCGAGCAGTTCTTC. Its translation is CASSLETLEQFF. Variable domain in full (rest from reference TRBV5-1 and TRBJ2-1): KAGVTQTPRYLIKTRGQQVTLSCSPISGHRSVSWYQQTPGQGLQFLFEYFSETQRNKGNFPGRFSGRQFSNSRSEMNVSTLELGDSALYLCASSLETLEQFFGPGTRLTVL.